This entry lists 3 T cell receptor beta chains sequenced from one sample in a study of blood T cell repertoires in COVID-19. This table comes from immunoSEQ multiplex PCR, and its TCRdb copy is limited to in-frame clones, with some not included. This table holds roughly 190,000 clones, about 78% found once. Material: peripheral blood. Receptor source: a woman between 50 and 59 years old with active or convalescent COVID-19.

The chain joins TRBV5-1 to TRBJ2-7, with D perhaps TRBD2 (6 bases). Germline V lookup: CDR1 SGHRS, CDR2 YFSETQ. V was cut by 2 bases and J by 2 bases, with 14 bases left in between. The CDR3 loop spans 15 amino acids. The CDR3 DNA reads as TGCGCCAGCAGCTTTGAACGGACTACCACCTACGAGCAGTACTTC. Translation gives CASSFERTTTYEQYF.

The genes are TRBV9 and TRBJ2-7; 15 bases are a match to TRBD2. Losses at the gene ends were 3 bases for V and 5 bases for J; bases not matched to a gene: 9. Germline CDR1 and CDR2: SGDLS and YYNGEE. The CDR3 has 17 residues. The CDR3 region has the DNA TGTGCCAGCAGCGGGACTAGCGGGGGGGCCTTTTCAAACGAGCAGTACTTC. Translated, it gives CASSGTSGGAFSNEQYF.

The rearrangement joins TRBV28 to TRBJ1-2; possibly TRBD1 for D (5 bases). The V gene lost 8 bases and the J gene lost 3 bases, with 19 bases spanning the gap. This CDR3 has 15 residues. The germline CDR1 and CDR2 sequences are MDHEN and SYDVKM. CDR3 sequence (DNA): TGTGCCAGCGTCTATAGTGGCCAGGGCGACTATGGCTACACCTTC. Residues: CASVYSGQGDYGYTF.